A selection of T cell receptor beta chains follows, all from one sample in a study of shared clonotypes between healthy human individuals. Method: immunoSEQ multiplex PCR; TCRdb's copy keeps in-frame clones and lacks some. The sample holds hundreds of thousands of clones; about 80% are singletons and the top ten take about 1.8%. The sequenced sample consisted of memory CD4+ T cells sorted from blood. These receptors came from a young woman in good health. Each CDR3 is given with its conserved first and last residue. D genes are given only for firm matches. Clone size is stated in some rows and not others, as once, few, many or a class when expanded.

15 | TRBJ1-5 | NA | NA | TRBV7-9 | TGTGCCAGCAGCGTGGACACCAAAAGCAATCAGCCCCAGCATTTT | CASSVDTKSNQPQHF
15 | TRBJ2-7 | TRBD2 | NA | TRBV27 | TGTGCCAGCAGTCTAAATAGCGGGAGGGACTACGAGCAGTACTTC | CASSLNSGRDYEQYF
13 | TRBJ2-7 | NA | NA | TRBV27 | TGTGCCAGCGGCGACAGGAGTCGCTACGAGCAGTACTTC | CASGDRSRYEQYF
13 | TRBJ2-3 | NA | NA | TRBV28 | TGTGCCAGCAGTTTTATCGGAGTAAATACGCAGTATTTT | CASSFIGVNTQYF
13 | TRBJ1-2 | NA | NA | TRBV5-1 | TGCGCCAGCAGCCCGCGACAGGTAGACGGCTACACCTTC | CASSPRQVDGYTF
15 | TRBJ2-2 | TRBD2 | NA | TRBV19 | TGTGCCAGCGGACTAGCGGGGACTAACACCGGGGAGCTGTTTTTT | CASGLAGTNTGELFF
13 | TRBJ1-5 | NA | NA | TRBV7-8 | TGTGCCAGCGGACAAGGGGTTGCTCAGCCCCAGCATTTT | CASGQGVAQPQHF
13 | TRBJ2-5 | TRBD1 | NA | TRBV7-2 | TGTGCCAGCAGTCCAACAGGGGTGGAGACCCAGTACTTC | CASSPTGVETQYF
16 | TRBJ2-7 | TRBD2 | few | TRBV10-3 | TGTGCCATCAGTGACGTCGGGACTAGCGGAACCTACGAGCAGTACTTC | CAISDVGTSGTYEQYF
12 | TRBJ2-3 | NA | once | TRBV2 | TGTGCCAGCACGAGCGACACAGATACGCAGTATTTT | CASTSDTDTQYF
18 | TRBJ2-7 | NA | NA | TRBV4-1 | TGCGCCAGCAGCCAAGTGGCGCCGCGGGCAACATTCTCCTACGAGCAGTACTTC | CASSQVAPRATFSYEQYF
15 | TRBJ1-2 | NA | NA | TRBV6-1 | TGTGCCAGCACCTCCCCGGGAGTTTCTAACTATGGCTACACCTTC | CASTSPGVSNYGYTF
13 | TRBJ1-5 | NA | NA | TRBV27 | TGTGCCAGCAGTTTACGGGGCAATCAGCCCCAGCATTTT | CASSLRGNQPQHF
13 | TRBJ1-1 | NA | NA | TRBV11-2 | TGTGCCAGCAGCTCCATCTCGAACACTGAAGCTTTCTTT | CASSSISNTEAFF
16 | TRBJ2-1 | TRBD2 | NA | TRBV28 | TGTGCCAGCAGTTCTTTCGGGACTAGCGGGATTAATGAGCAGTTCTTC | CASSSFGTSGINEQFF
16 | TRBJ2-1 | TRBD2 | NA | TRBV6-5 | TGTGCCAGCAGTTTCCTCCGACTAGCGGGGGGAAATGAGCAGTTCTTC | CASSFLRLAGGNEQFF
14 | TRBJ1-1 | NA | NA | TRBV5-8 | TGTGCCAGCAGCTTGGACAGCATGAACACTGAAGCTTTCTTT | CASSLDSMNTEAFF
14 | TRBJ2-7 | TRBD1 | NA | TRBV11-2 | TGTGCCAGCAGCTCACAGGGGGTGTCCTACGAGCAGTACTTC | CASSSQGVSYEQYF
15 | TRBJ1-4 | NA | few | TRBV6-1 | TGTGCCAGCAGTGAAGGGATCGGGGGTCTTGAAAAACTGTTTTTT | CASSEGIGGLEKLFF
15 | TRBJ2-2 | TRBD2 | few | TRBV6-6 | TGTGCCAGCAGCCCACGGGGCGGGAGGACCGGGGAGCTGTTTTTT | CASSPRGGRTGELFF
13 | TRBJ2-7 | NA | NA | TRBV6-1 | TGTGCCAGCGGATGGGACGCCGCCTACGAGCAGTACTTC | CASGWDAAYEQYF
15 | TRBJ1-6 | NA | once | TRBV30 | TGTGCCTGGAGTGTACCTCAGAACGTTAATTCACCCCTCCACTTT | CAWSVPQNVNSPLHF
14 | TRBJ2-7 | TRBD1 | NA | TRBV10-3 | TGTGCCATCAGATCCGGGACAGGCTCCTACGAGCAGTACTTC | CAIRSGTGSYEQYF
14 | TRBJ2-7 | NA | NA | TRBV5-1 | TGCGCCAGCAGCTTGGGACGGAGCTCCTACGAGCAGTACTTC | CASSLGRSSYEQYF
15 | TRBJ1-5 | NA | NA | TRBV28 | TGTGCCAGCAGCCCCAGGGGAGGGGGCAATCAGCCCCAGCATTTT | CASSPRGGGNQPQHF
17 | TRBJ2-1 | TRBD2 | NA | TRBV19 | TGTGCCAGTAGTGGGGTAGGGACTAGCGGGAGGAGCAATGAGCAGTTCTTC | CASSGVGTSGRSNEQFF
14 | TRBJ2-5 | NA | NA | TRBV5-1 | TGCGCCAGCAGCAACACGGACTCCCCAGAGACCCAGTACTTC | CASSNTDSPETQYF
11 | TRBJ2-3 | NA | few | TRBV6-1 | TGTGCCAGCAGTGGATCAGATACGCAGTATTTT | CASSGSDTQYF
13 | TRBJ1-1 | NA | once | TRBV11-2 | TGTGCCAGCAGCGCCGCCCGGGGGACTGAAGCTTTCTTT | CASSAARGTEAFF
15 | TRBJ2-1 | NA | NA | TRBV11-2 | TGTGCCAGCAGCCGTACTAGCAGTGGGGGCAATGAGCAGTTCTTC | CASSRTSSGGNEQFF
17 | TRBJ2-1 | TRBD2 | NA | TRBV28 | TGTGCCAGCAGTTCCTCCCTCAGGACTAGCGGGGGCATTGAGCAGTTCTTC | CASSSSLRTSGGIEQFF
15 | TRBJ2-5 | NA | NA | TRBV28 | TGTGCCAGCAGCCCCTCTAGCGCCAACCAAGAGACCCAGTACTTC | CASSPSSANQETQYF
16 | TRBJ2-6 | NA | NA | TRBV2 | TGTGCCAGCGCTCCCTACGCGATGGTAGGGGCCAACGTCCTGACTTTC | CASAPYAMVGANVLTF
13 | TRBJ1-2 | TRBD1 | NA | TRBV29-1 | TGCAGCGTTGTTCAAGGGACAGACTATGGCTACACCTTC | CSVVQGTDYGYTF
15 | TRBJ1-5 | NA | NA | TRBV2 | TGTGCCAGCAGTGCTCAACATCAGGTCTTTCATCCCCAGCATTTT | CASSAQHQVFHPQHF
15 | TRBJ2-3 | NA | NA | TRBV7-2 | TGTGCCAGCAGCTTATTGGGACTCCGCACAGATACGCAGTATTTT | CASSLLGLRTDTQYF
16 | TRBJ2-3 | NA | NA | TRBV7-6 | TGTGCCAGCAGCTTAGTCGGGGGTTCTAGCACAGATACGCAGTATTTT | CASSLVGGSSTDTQYF
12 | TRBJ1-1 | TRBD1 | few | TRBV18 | TGTGCCAGCTCCAGGACAGGGACTGAAGCTTTCTTT | CASSRTGTEAFF
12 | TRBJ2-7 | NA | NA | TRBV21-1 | TGTGCCAGCAGCGACCGGAAATACGAGCAGTACTTC | CASSDRKYEQYF
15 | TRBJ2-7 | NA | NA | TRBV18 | TGTGCCAGCTCACCGCGGGACGGCGTGGGATGGGAGCAGTACTTC | CASSPRDGVGWEQYF
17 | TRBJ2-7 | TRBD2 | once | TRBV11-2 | TGTGCCAGCAGTTTAGGGGCTAGCGGGAGGATTCCCTACGAGCAGTACTTC | CASSLGASGRIPYEQYF
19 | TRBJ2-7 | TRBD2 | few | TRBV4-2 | TGTGCCAGCAGCCAAGATACGGGTAGCGGGAGTCTTAGGTCCTACGAGCAGTACTTC | CASSQDTGSGSLRSYEQYF
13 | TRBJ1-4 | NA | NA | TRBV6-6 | TGTGCCAGCAGTGCGAATTACGGTGAAAAACTGTTTTTT | CASSANYGEKLFF
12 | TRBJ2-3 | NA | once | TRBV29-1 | TGCAGCGCTGACAGAGGCACAGATACGCAGTATTTT | CSADRGTDTQYF
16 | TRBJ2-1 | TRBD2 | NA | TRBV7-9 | TGTGCCAGCAGCTTAGTAGGCGGGAGCTCCTACAATGAGCAGTTCTTC | CASSLVGGSSYNEQFF
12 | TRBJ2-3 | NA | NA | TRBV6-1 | TGTGCCAGCAGTGAACGGGGGGATACGCAGTATTTT | CASSERGDTQYF
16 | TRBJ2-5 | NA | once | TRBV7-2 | TGTGCCAGCACCCCCGGCTGGGGGCAGCTCCAAGAGACCCAGTACTTC | CASTPGWGQLQETQYF
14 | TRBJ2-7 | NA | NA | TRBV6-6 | TGTGCCAGCACCAGCCCGGCCGATTCCTACGAGCAGTACTTC | CASTSPADSYEQYF
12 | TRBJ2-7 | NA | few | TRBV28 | TGTGCCAGCACGGGAGATTCCTACGAGCAGTACTTC | CASTGDSYEQYF
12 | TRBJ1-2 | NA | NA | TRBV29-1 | TGCAGCGTTCATGAACAGAACTATGGCTACACCTTC | CSVHEQNYGYTF
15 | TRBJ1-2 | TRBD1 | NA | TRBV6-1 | TGTGCCAGCAGTGAAAAGGGACAGGGGTACACGGGCTACACCTTC | CASSEKGQGYTGYTF